Following are 26 T cell receptor beta chains from one sample sequenced in a study of blood T cell repertoires in COVID-19. Repertoires were generated with immunoSEQ multiplex PCR, while TCRdb's copy carries only in-frame clones and drops some. The table has approximately 170,000 clones, about 88% seen once. The sample taken for sequencing was PBMCs or T cells enriched from blood (not recorded which). The receptors stem from a woman in her 30s who had recovered from COVID-19.

This clone occurred once. V usage is TRBV6-2 or TRBV6-3 and J usage is TRBJ2-7; TRBD2 might be the D (6 bases). The V end lost 2 bases, the J end lost 2 bases, and 13 bases lay between the germline ends. Looked up from germline, CDR1 is MNHEY and CDR2 is SVGEGT. The CDR3 loop spans 15 amino acids. CDR3 residues: CASSYGRRGPYEQYF. CDR3 in DNA: TGTGCCAGCAGTTACGGCCGGCGGGGACCCTACGAGCAGTACTTC.

This clone came up a few times. The rearrangement links TRBV23-1 to TRBJ2-6; possible D gene TRBD1, 5 bases. TRBV23-1 is an open reading frame, and its role is uncertain. V was trimmed by 5 bases and J by 2 bases, leaving 19 bases between them. This CDR3 spans 18 amino acids. The CDR3 reads CASSGTQVRMTGANVLTF. The CDR3 nucleotides are TGCGCCAGCAGTGGAACACAGGTCCGCATGACTGGGGCCAACGTCCTGACTTTC.

This chain uses TRBV7-2 with TRBJ2-3; 8 bases are shared with TRBD2. The V segment lost 3 bases and the J segment 4 bases; nucleotides outside the gene matches: 3. CDR3 length: 14 residues. Germline loops: CDR1 SGHTA, CDR2 FQGNSA. The CDR3 is CASSFRTSPDTQYF. The CDR3 DNA follows: TGTGCCAGCAGCTTCAGGACTAGCCCAGATACGCAGTATTTT. The full variable domain, in which reference TRBV7-2 and TRBJ2-3 provide the parts outside the CDR3, is GAGVSQSPSNKVTEKGKDVELRCDPISGHTALYWYRQSLGQGLEFLIYFQGNSAPDKSGLPSDRFSAERTGGSVSTLTIQRTQQEDSAVYLCASSFRTSPDTQYFGPGTRLTVL.

This clone was picked up one time. V gene TRBV24-1 combines with J gene TRBJ1-2, with D perhaps matching TRBD1 (5 bases). This CDR3 spans 13 amino acids. Trimming shortened V by 6 bases and J by 10 bases, and 17 bases separated the two germline ends. Germline CDR1 is KGHDR and CDR2 is SFDVKD. In DNA, the CDR3 is TGTGCCACCAGTTCCCGGACACGGTGGGACTACACCTTC. Translating it yields CATSSRTRWDYTF.

The V call is TRBV6-5, the J call TRBJ1-1; perhaps TRBD1 as D (6 bases). V was clipped by 6 bases and J by 1 base, with 12 bases between them. The CDR3 is 14 residues long. Germline V gene sequence: CDR1 MNHEY, CDR2 SVGAGI. This CDR3 is CASRNTGQNTEAFF. CDR3 coding DNA: TGTGCCAGCAGAAACACGGGACAGAACACTGAAGCTTTCTTT.

The chain couples TRBV5-1 to TRBJ2-2, with a tentative D call TRBD1 (6 bases). The CDR3 extends over 16 amino acids. The germline V and J ends were trimmed by 3 bases and 4 bases, with 16 bases remaining between them. Germline V lookup: CDR1 SGHRS, CDR2 YFSETQ. The CDR3 nucleotides read TGCGCCAGCAGCTCCCTGACAGGCAGGGGCACCGGGGAGCTGTTTTTT. It yields the protein CASSSLTGRGTGELFF.

The chain joins TRBV19 to TRBJ2-2, with 7 positions matching TRBD1. CDR1 LNHDA and CDR2 SQIVND come from the germline V gene (reference sequence). V gave up 8 bases and J gave up 7 bases; unmatched junction bases: 7. CDR3 length: 13 amino acids. CDR3 sequence reads: CASLQGQVGELFF. For the CDR3, the DNA is TGTGCCAGTCTTCAAGGACAGGTCGGGGAGCTGTTTTTT.

The chain is built from TRBV7-9 and TRBJ1-1; 10 bases match TRBD1. The CDR3 consists of 14 residues. The germline CDR1 and CDR2 sequences are SEHNR and FQNEAQ (reference sequence). V dropped 1 base and J dropped 6; count of bases not matched to a gene: 2. The CDR3 DNA is TGTGCCAGCAGCTTAGAGGGACAGGGGCCTGAAGCTTTCTTT. Its translation: CASSLEGQGPEAFF.

In this sample, this clone turned up once. The rearrangement links TRBV27 to TRBJ2-5, with D possibly matching TRBD1 (6 bases). Germline CDR1 reads MNHEY; CDR2 reads SMNVEV (reference sequence). V was trimmed by 3 bases and J by 7 bases, leaving 12 bases between them. The CDR3 contains 13 residues. CDR3 amino acids: CASSLQGPGTQYF. CDR3 sequence (DNA): TGTGCCAGCAGTTTGCAGGGGCCGGGGACCCAGTACTTC.

The chain combines TRBV6-5 with TRBJ1-3; no firm D call. Trimming cost V 6 bases and J 1 base, with 13 bases left between them. CDR3 length equals 15 residues. The germline CDR1 and CDR2 sequences are MNHEY and SVGAGI. CDR3 sequence reads: CASRPTRRSGNTIYF. The CDR3 nucleotides are TGTGCCAGCAGACCGACCAGGCGTTCTGGAAACACCATATATTTT.

This chain joins TRBV19 and TRBJ1-2, with D tentatively TRBD1 (5 bases). Germline CDR1 and CDR2: LNHDA and SQIVND (reference sequence). Trimming cost V 6 bases and J 1 base, with 12 bases left between them. The CDR3 has 14 amino acids. The CDR3 nucleotides are TGTGCCAGTAGGCCTACAGGTCTTAACTATGGCTACACCTTC. It specifies CASRPTGLNYGYTF.

The chain recombines TRBV11-3 with TRBJ2-3; D call uncertain. This CDR3 has 15 residues. The V end was cut by 5 bases, the J end by 2 bases, with 14 bases between. In germline, CDR1 is SGHNT, CDR2 YENEEA. CDR3 in DNA: TGTGCCAGCAGCCACCCAGGTTGGGCCACAGATACGCAGTATTTT. It translates to CASSHPGWATDTQYF.

The chain is built from TRBV4-1 and TRBJ2-5; 11 bases fit TRBD2. In germline, CDR1 is MGHRA, CDR2 YSYEKL. The CDR3 runs 18 residues. Trimming at V came to 0 bases and at J to 5 bases, leaving 11 bases not matched to a gene. The DNA for the CDR3 is TGCGCCAGCAGCCAAGATAGGATAGCGGGGGGGCTGGGGGAGACCCAGTACTTC. As protein: CASSQDRIAGGLGETQYF.

The V gene is TRBV5-5, the J gene TRBJ1-1; 7 nucleotides agree with TRBD1. The CDR3 runs to 17 residues. From germline, CDR1 is SGHKS and CDR2 YYEKEE (reference sequence). J lost 6 bases, V lost 0 bases, and 14 bases had no gene match. Here the CDR3 DNA reads TGTGCCAGCAGCTTGGAAGGCACGACAGGGAGAGGGGCTGAAGCTTTCTTT. It yields the protein CASSLEGTTGRGAEAFF.

The rearrangement links TRBV3-1 (or the pseudogene TRBV3-2) to TRBJ2-5; possible D gene TRBD2, 5 bases. The CDR3 sequence is 12 residues long. Germline V CDR1 and CDR2: LGHDT, YNNKEL (reference sequence). Between the trimmed V and J ends, which lost 4 bases and 5 bases, there was a span of 8 bases. This chain's CDR3 is CASSRGWETQYF. The CDR3 nucleotides are TGTGCCAGCAGCCGAGGGTGGGAGACCCAGTACTTC.

This chain uses TRBV10-3 with TRBJ1-6; D perhaps matches TRBD1 (6 bases). Germline V gene sequence: CDR1 ENHRY, CDR2 SYGVKD. V was trimmed by 2 bases and J by 6 bases, leaving 17 bases between them. The CDR3 sequence is 17 residues long. CDR3 in DNA: TGTGCCATCAGTGAGATCGGGGGGGGCGCCGGTAATTCACCCCTCCACTTT. It specifies CAISEIGGGAGNSPLHF.

This chain uses TRBV10-3 with TRBJ1-2; D is ambiguous. This CDR3 spans 14 amino acids. CDR1 is ENHRY and CDR2 is SYGVKD in the germline V gene. V was pared by 2 bases and J by 4 bases, with 11 bases between. CDR3 DNA: TGTGCCATCAGTGAGGTACGGGGAACCTATGGCTACACCTTC. Translated: CAISEVRGTYGYTF.

The V call is TRBV19, the J call TRBJ1-6; D is unclear. The V end was cut by 4 bases, the J end by 7 bases, with 8 bases between. The CDR3 is made up of 13 amino acids. Germline CDR1 is LNHDA and CDR2 is SQIVND (reference sequence). The CDR3 DNA is TGTGCCAGTAGTACCTCCTTAAATTCACCCCTCCACTTT. This encodes CASSTSLNSPLHF.

This clone was counted a few times. This chain connects TRBV5-4 to TRBJ2-2, with a possible D match to TRBD1 (6 bases). The germline V gene has CDR1 SGHNT and CDR2 YYREEE (reference sequence). V was pared by 0 bases and J by 6 bases, with 12 bases between. The CDR3 is made up of 15 amino acids. The CDR3 reads CASSLDRVPAGELFF. In DNA, the CDR3 is TGTGCCAGCAGCTTGGACAGGGTGCCCGCCGGGGAGCTGTTTTTT.

This clone was seen a single time. This chain joins TRBV9 and TRBJ2-7; D is possibly TRBD2 (6 bases). This CDR3 has 14 residues. V gave up 4 bases and J gave up 0 bases, with 11 bases separating them. Germline V gives CDR1 SGDLS, CDR2 YYNGEE. The CDR3 is CASSLDGSSYEQYF. The CDR3 bases are TGTGCCAGCAGCTTGGACGGGAGCTCCTACGAGCAGTACTTC.

The gene calls are TRBV28 and TRBJ1-2, with no clear D. CDR3 length: 12 residues. CDR1 and CDR2 from the germline V gene are MDHEN and SYDVKM. Trimming cost V 6 bases and J 4 bases, with 9 bases left between them. This CDR3 is CASRPGIYGYTF. CDR3 coding DNA: TGTGCCAGCAGACCCGGGATCTATGGCTACACCTTC.

The CDR3 DNA reads TGTGCCAGCAGCGTCGACAGGGTTCCTGGAAACACCATATATTTT. Translation gives CASSVDRVPGNTIYF. The rearrangement joins TRBV5-4 to TRBJ1-3, with 7 nucleotides matching TRBD1. The ends lost 4 bases at V and 2 bases at J; junction bases unmatched: 6. Germline lookup yields CDR1 SGHNT and CDR2 YYREEE (reference sequence). The CDR3 contains 15 residues.

The rearrangement joins TRBV27 to TRBJ2-1; D call uncertain. The CDR3 is made up of 13 amino acids. Germline CDR1 and CDR2: MNHEY and SMNVEV (reference sequence). Trimming pared 8 bases from V and 5 bases from J, leaving 13 bases between. The CDR3 sequence is CASGRLEHNEQFF. The CDR3 coding sequence is TGTGCCAGCGGTCGACTCGAACACAATGAGCAGTTCTTC.

The rearrangement joins TRBV24-1 to TRBJ2-5; D not certain. The V and J ends lost 3 bases and 0 bases respectively, with 7 bases between them. Germline V gene sequence: CDR1 KGHDR, CDR2 SFDVKD. This CDR3 is built from 14 residues. The CDR3 sequence: CATSDLPYQETQYF. CDR3 coding DNA: TGTGCCACCAGTGATCTCCCTTACCAAGAGACCCAGTACTTC.

The chain uses TRBV5-6 and TRBJ1-1; the D is unclear. V gave up 6 bases and J gave up 1 base, with 13 bases separating them. This CDR3 region has 14 residues. CDR1 and CDR2 (germline): SGHDT, YYEEEE. The CDR3 here is CASTLDKSNTEAFF. The DNA for the CDR3 is TGTGCCAGCACCCTTGACAAATCGAACACTGAAGCTTTCTTT.

This rearrangement joins TRBV7-6 to TRBJ2-3, with D perhaps TRBD2 (5 bases). V dropped 2 bases and J dropped 4 bases, with 13 bases sitting between them. Per germline, CDR1 SGHVS and CDR2 FNYEAQ. The length of the CDR3 is 15 residues. CDR3 sequence reads: CASSLSPLGADTQYF. CDR3 DNA: TGTGCCAGCAGCTTATCCCCACTAGGCGCAGATACGCAGTATTTT.